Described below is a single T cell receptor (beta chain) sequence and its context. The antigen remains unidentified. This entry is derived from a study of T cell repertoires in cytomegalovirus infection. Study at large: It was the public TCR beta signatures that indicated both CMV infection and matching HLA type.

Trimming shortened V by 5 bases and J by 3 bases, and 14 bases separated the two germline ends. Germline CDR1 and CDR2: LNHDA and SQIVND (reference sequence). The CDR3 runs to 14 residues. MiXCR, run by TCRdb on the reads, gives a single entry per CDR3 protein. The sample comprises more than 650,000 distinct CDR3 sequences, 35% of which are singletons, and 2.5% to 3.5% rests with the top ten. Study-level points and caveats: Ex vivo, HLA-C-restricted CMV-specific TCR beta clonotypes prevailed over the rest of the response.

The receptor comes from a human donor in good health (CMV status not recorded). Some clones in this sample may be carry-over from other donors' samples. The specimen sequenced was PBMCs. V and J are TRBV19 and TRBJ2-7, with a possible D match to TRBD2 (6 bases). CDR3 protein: CASSSGGIDYEQYF. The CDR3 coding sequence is TGTGCCAGTAGTTCTGGAGGGATCGACTACGAGCAGTACTTC.